The 27 T cell receptor beta chains reported below all come from one sample, sequenced in a study of glioma-infiltrating T cells. TCR alpha and beta CDR3 regions were amplified from RNA using iRepertoire nested multiplex PCR. MiXCR, run by TCRdb on the multiplex PCR reads, gives a single entry per CDR3 protein. The table includes roughly 16,000 distinct CDR3 sequences, 58% detected once. The sequenced material came from glioma tissue, nonneoplastic brain tissue, or PBMCs (not recorded which). The receptors here all came from a human donor with low-grade glioma or glioblastoma, undergoing nonglioma brain surgery, or in good health (not recorded which).

This clonotype is judged medium-sized. This chain uses TRBV27 with TRBJ2-1, with 7 bases fitting TRBD1. CDR1 and CDR2 (germline): MNHEY, SMNVEV (reference sequence). This CDR3 comprises 16 residues. V lost 4 bases and J lost 2; bases outside the gene matches: 8. DNA for the CDR3: TGTGCCAGCAGTTCACGGACAGGTTCGACCTACAATGAGCAGTTCTTC. Its translation is CASSSRTGSTYNEQFF.

On this clonotype: Compared with germline, one end of the junction differs, possibly owing to a read error. This chain uses TRBV6-2 or TRBV6-3 with TRBJ1-1, with TRBD1 identical over 8 bases. The CDR3 runs 15 residues. The germline V gene encodes CDR1 MNHEY and CDR2 SVGEGT. CDR3 amino acids: CASRQQGGLNTEAFF. Written as DNA, the CDR3 is TGCGCCAGCAGACAACAGGGGGGCCTGAACACTGAAGCTTTCTTT.

This sequence joins TRBV18 and TRBJ1-1, with 7 bases that match TRBD1. V lost 3 bases, J lost 5 bases, and 15 bases stayed unmatched. This CDR3 spans 17 amino acids. Germline CDR1 reads KGHSH; CDR2 reads LQKENI. CDR3 in amino acids: CASSPITGQKRITEAFF. In DNA form, the CDR3 reads TGTGCCAGCTCACCCATTACGGGACAGAAGAGGATTACTGAAGCTTTCTTT.

V is TRBV28 and J is TRBJ1-5; 7 bases align to TRBD1. This CDR3 has 15 amino acids. Unmatched junction bases numbered 6, after V lost 6 bases and J lost 1 base. Germline-derived CDR1 and CDR2 are MDHEN and SYDVKM. In DNA, the CDR3 is TGTGCCAGCAGCCTACAGGGGATGAGCAATCAGCCCCAGCATTTT. Protein sequence: CASSLQGMSNQPQHF.

V gene TRBV20-1 combines with J gene TRBJ1-1, with 8 bases that match TRBD1. Germline trimming cut 4 bases from V and 5 bases from J; bases unmatched to any gene: 3. CDR3 length equals 12 residues. Per germline, CDR1 DFQATT and CDR2 SNEGSKA (reference sequence). The CDR3 nucleotides are TGCAGTGCTATCACAGGGGGAACTGAAGCTTTCTTT. As protein: CSAITGGTEAFF.

In its sample, this clonotype is medium-sized. The rearrangement uses TRBV6-1 and TRBJ2-5; D is uncertain. Trimming took 5 bases from V and 2 from J, leaving 6 bases between them. The V gene's germline CDR1 is MNHNS and CDR2 SASEGT. The CDR3 has 12 residues. CDR3 sequence reads: CASSYEQETQYF. In DNA, the CDR3 is TGTGCCAGCAGTTATGAGCAAGAGACCCAGTACTTC.

Concerning this clonotype itself: A read error is possible here, since a much larger clone lies one base away. This chain uses TRBV3-1 with TRBJ1-5; TRBD1 might be the D (6 bases). The germline V gene has CDR1 LGHDT and CDR2 YNNKEL (reference sequence). Trimming took 7 bases from V and 3 from J, leaving 16 bases between them. The CDR3 is 15 residues long. DNA of the CDR3: TGTGCCAGCACCTCTTCCGACAGGTCCAATCAGCCCCAGCATTTT. This translates into CASTSSDRSNQPQHF.

This chain uses TRBV27 with TRBJ2-7; D not certain. Germline lookup yields CDR1 MNHEY and CDR2 SMNVEV (reference sequence). The ends were cut back, 0 bases at V and 1 base at J, with 4 bases in the middle. The CDR3 sequence is 13 residues long. Written as DNA, the CDR3 is TGTGCCAGCAGTTTATCTAGATCCTACGAGCAGTACTTC. It encodes CASSLSRSYEQYF.

This clonotype was recorded at least ten times. V is TRBV7-6 and J is TRBJ1-3; 9 positions match TRBD1. V was pared by 7 bases and J by 1 base, with 11 bases of the junction left unmatched. Germline V gives CDR1 SGHVS, CDR2 FNYEAQ. CDR3 length: 17 amino acids. CDR3 residues: CASKSQFGQGSGNTIYF. The CDR3 DNA reads as TGTGCCAGCAAGTCGCAGTTTGGACAGGGGTCTGGAAACACCATATATTTT. Drawing the rest from reference TRBV7-6 and TRBJ1-3, the complete variable domain is GAGVSQSPRYKVTKRGQDVALRCDPISGHVSLYWYRQALGQGPEFLTYFNYEAQQDKSGLPNDRFSAERPEGSISTLTIQRTEQRDSAMYRCASKSQFGQGSGNTIYFGEGSWLTVV.

The chain has TRBV20-1 and TRBJ2-3; D gene uncertain. The CDR3 sequence is 14 residues long. In germline, CDR1 is DFQATT, CDR2 SNEGSKA (reference sequence). Trimming cost V 3 bases and J 1 base, with 11 bases left between them. The CDR3 region is CSASPSPGTDTQYF. The CDR3 DNA reads TGCAGTGCTAGTCCTTCTCCTGGCACAGATACGCAGTATTTT.

The rearrangement joins TRBV9 to TRBJ1-5; no firm D call. The CDR3 is 13 amino acids. V dropped 1 base and J dropped 2 bases, with 4 bases sitting between them. The germline gives CDR1 SGDLS, CDR2 YYNGEE. The CDR3 nucleotides read TGTGCCAGCAGCGTATCAGGCAATCAGCCCCAGCATTTT. It is translated as CASSVSGNQPQHF.

This sequence joins TRBV6-1 and TRBJ2-1, with unresolved D. Trimming shortened V by 7 bases and J by 5 bases, and 6 bases separated the two germline ends. The CDR3 contains 11 residues. CDR1 and CDR2 (germline): MNHNS, SASEGT. The CDR3 sequence is CASTAHNEQFF. The CDR3, as DNA: TGTGCCAGCACAGCTCACAATGAGCAGTTCTTC.

J is TRBJ1-1 and V is TRBV29-1, with a weak D call TRBD1 (5 bases). Germline values: CDR1 SQVTM, CDR2 ANQGSEA. The germline V and J ends were trimmed by 6 bases and 4 bases, with 15 bases remaining between them. There are 13 residues in the CDR3. The CDR3: CSVAGRLSTEAFF. The CDR3 DNA reads TGCAGCGTAGCGGGACGTTTGAGCACTGAAGCTTTCTTT.

The V gene is TRBV6-1, the J gene TRBJ1-1; no definite D call. The CDR3 contains 17 residues. V gave up 7 bases and J gave up 3 bases, with 24 bases separating them. Germline V lookup: CDR1 MNHNS, CDR2 SASEGT. The CDR3 DNA follows: TGTGCCAGCAAGACCCCCGGACTGCGGGCCCAACACACTGAAGCTTTCTTT. Amino acid sequence: CASKTPGLRAQHTEAFF.

Ten or more counts support this clonotype. The chain is built from TRBV10-3 and TRBJ2-7, with 8 bases identical to TRBD2. CDR1 and CDR2 (germline): ENHRY, SYGVKD. This CDR3 contains 18 residues. J gave up 2 bases and V 3 bases, and 15 bases lay outside the gene matches. In DNA, the CDR3 is TGTGCCATCAGTGATTTGGAAAAGCGGGAGATTAACCCCTACGAGCAGTACTTC. This gives the protein CAISDLEKREINPYEQYF.

The gene calls are TRBV6-4 and TRBJ1-1; D is perhaps TRBD1 (6 bases). This CDR3 is built from 15 residues. CDR1 and CDR2 from the germline V gene are MRHNA and SNTAGT. The V end was cut by 6 bases, the J end by 0 bases, with 14 bases between. The CDR3 DNA follows: TGTGCCAGCAGAAGACGGGACACCCTGAACACTGAAGCTTTCTTT. Its translation is CASRRRDTLNTEAFF.

This sequence joins TRBV18 and TRBJ1-1; 8 bases are shared with TRBD1. There are 13 residues in the CDR3. Germline values: CDR1 KGHSH, CDR2 LQKENI. The V segment lost 5 bases and the J segment 7 bases; nucleotides outside the gene matches: 6. The CDR3 nucleotides read TGTGCCAGCTCATCAGGACAGGGTCTTGAAGCTTTCTTT. This translates into CASSSGQGLEAFF.

The chain links TRBV20-1 to TRBJ1-5; 8 bases agree with TRBD1. The CDR3 spans 12 residues. Germline V gene data show CDR1 as DFQATT and CDR2 as SNEGSKA (reference sequence). The J segment lost 3 bases and the V segment lost 7 bases, leaving 2 bases of the junction unmatched. In nucleotides, the CDR3 is TGCAGTGGGGGACAGGTCAATCAGCCCCAGCATTTT. Encoded protein: CSGGQVNQPQHF.

The V call is TRBV6-2 or TRBV6-3, the J call TRBJ2-2; D ambiguous. This CDR3 comprises 14 residues. The ends were cut back, 3 bases at V and 4 bases at J, with 9 bases in the middle. The germline CDR1 and CDR2 sequences are MNHEY and SVGEGT. CDR3 bases: TGTGCCAGCAGTTATCATCGACGCACCGGGGAGCTGTTTTTT. Translation gives CASSYHRRTGELFF.

The chain carries TRBV7-2 and TRBJ2-3; the D gene is possibly TRBD2 (6 bases). V was shortened by 4 bases and J by 1 base, with 18 bases between the two germline ends. CDR3 length: 17 amino acids. CDR1 and CDR2 from the germline V gene are SGHTA and FQGNSA. The CDR3 bases are TGTGCCAGCAGCTCAACCCTCTCGGGACTCCGCACAGATACGCAGTATTTT. Translation: CASSSTLSGLRTDTQYF.

The V gene is TRBV20-1, the J gene TRBJ2-1, with D maybe TRBD2 (6 bases). This CDR3 has 14 residues. V lost 0 bases to trimming and J lost 6 bases, with 12 bases between them. In germline, CDR1 is DFQATT, CDR2 SNEGSKA (reference sequence). Here the CDR3 DNA reads TGCAGTGCTAGAGATGCCGCCGGGGGCAATGAGCAGTTCTTC. This translates into CSARDAAGGNEQFF.

A note on this clonotype: A much more abundant neighbour one base away suggests this may be a read error. The chain uses TRBV5-1 and TRBJ1-2, with D uncertain. The CDR3 spans 13 residues. V lost 0 bases, J lost 8 bases, and 11 bases lay in between. Germline lookup yields CDR1 SGHRS and CDR2 YFSETQ. CDR3 sequence: CASSLEGPEGYTF. CDR3 nucleotides: TGCGCCAGCAGCTTGGAAGGGCCGGAAGGCTACACCTTC.

The chain employs TRBV27 and TRBJ2-2, with 10 nucleotides matching TRBD2. The CDR3 runs 16 residues. The V gene's germline CDR1 is MNHEY and CDR2 SMNVEV (reference sequence). V lost 6 bases, J lost 6 bases, and 10 bases stayed unmatched. CDR3 protein: CASSRGPAGGAGELFF. The DNA of the CDR3 is TGTGCCAGCAGCCGAGGCCCAGCGGGAGGGGCCGGGGAGCTGTTTTTT.

The CDR3 nucleotides are TGTGCCAGCACCTCGAACACTGAAGCTTTCTTT. This gives the protein CASTSNTEAFF. The rearrangement joins TRBV7-2 to TRBJ1-1; no reliable D call. Germline values: CDR1 SGHTA, CDR2 FQGNSA. The CDR3 spans 11 residues. Trimming took off 7 bases at V and 1 base at J, with 4 bases between the two ends.

In its sample, this clonotype was seen many times. The chain is built from TRBV6-1 and TRBJ1-5, with D possibly being TRBD1 (6 bases). Trimming cost V 9 bases and J 0 bases, with 18 bases left between them. Germline V gene data show CDR1 as MNHNS and CDR2 as SASEGT. This CDR3 contains 16 residues. The CDR3 sequence: CASKQGFANSNQPQHF. The CDR3 nucleotides read TGTGCCAGTAAACAGGGATTCGCTAATAGCAATCAGCCCCAGCATTTT.

V is TRBV20-1 and J is TRBJ2-1; D remains unclear. CDR1 and CDR2 from the germline V gene are DFQATT and SNEGSKA (reference sequence). The V and J ends lost 4 bases and 1 base respectively, with 17 bases between them. The CDR3 sequence is 16 residues long. In nucleotides, the CDR3 is TGCAGTGCTACTAGTGATAGACCCCGTTCCTACAATGAGCAGTTCTTC. Its protein product is CSATSDRPRSYNEQFF.

The V call is TRBV2, the J call TRBJ1-6; 8 bases agree with TRBD1. The CDR3 consists of 14 residues. Trimming at V came to 6 bases and at J to 5 bases, leaving 3 bases not matched to a gene. Looked up from germline, CDR1 is SNHLY and CDR2 is FYNNEI. CDR3 residues: CASRLGQDNSPLHF. CDR3 sequence (DNA): TGTGCCAGCAGGCTGGGACAGGATAATTCACCCCTCCACTTT.